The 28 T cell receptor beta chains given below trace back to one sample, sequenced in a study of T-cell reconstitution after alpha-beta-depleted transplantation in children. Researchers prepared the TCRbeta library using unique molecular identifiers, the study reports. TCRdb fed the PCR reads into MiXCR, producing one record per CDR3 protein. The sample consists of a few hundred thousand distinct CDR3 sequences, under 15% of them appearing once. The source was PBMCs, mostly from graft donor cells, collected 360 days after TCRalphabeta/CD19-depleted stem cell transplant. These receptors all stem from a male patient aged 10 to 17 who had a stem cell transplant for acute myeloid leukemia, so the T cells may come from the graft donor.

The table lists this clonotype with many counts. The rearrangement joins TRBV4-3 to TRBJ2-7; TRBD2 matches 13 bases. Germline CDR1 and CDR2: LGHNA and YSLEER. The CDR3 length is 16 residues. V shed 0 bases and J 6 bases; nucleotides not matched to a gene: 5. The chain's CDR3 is CASSQDWTSGSAEQYF. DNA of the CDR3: TGCGCCAGCAGCCAAGATTGGACTAGCGGGAGTGCCGAGCAGTACTTC.

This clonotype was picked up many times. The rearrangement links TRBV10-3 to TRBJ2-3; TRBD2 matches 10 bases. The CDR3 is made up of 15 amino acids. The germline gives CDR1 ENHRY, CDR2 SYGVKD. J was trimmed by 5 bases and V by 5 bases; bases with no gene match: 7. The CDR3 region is CAISLSGRAEDTQYF. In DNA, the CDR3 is TGTGCCATCAGTCTGAGCGGGAGGGCCGAAGATACGCAGTATTTT.

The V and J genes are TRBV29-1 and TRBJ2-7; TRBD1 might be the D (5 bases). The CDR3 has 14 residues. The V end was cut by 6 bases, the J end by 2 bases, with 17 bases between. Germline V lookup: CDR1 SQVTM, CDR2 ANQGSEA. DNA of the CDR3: TGCAGCGTCGCGATTGGGGCTGGAGCCTACGAGCAGTACTTC. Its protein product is CSVAIGAGAYEQYF.

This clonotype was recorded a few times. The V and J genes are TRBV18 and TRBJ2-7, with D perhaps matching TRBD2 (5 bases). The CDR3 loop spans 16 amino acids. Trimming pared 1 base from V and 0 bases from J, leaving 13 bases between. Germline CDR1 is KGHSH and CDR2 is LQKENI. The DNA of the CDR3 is TGTGCCAGCTCACCACGTCGCACGGGGAGCTCCTACGAGCAGTACTTC. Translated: CASSPRRTGSSYEQYF.

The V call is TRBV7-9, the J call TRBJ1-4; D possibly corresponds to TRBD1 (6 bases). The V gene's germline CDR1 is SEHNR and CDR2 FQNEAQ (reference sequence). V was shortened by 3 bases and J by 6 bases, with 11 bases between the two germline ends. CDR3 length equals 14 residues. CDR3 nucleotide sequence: TGTGCCAGCAGCTTGGGGGCGACGGATGAAAAACTGTTTTTT. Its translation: CASSLGATDEKLFF.

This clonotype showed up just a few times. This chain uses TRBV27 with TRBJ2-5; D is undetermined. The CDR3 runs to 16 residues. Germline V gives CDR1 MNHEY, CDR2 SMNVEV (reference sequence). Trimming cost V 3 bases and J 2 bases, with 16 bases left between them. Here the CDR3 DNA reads TGTGCCAGCAGTTTGATTTTGGGTTCGGGTCAAGAGACCCAGTACTTC. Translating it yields CASSLILGSGQETQYF.

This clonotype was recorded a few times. The CDR3 protein is CASNPGPYPETQYF. The CDR3 nucleotides read TGTGCCAGCAACCCGGGCCCTTACCCAGAGACCCAGTACTTC. The rearrangement uses TRBV27 and TRBJ2-5, with D unclear. This CDR3 has 14 amino acids. CDR1 is MNHEY, CDR2 SMNVEV, per germline (reference sequence). V shed 7 bases and J shed 4 bases, with 16 bases lying between them.

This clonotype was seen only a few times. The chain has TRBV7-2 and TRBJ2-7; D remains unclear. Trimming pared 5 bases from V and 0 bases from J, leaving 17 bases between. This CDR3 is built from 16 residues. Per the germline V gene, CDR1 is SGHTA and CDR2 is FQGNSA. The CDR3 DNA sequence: TGTGCCAGCAGCGTATTTTCTAGAGTCACCTCCTACGAGCAGTACTTC. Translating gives CASSVFSRVTSYEQYF.

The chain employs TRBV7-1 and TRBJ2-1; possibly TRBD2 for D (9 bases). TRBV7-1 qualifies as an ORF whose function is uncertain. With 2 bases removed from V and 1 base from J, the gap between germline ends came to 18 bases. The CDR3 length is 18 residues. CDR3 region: CASSSFASGTGSYNEQFF. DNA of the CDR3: TGTGCCAGCAGCTCATTCGCTAGCGGGACAGGTTCCTACAATGAGCAGTTCTTC.

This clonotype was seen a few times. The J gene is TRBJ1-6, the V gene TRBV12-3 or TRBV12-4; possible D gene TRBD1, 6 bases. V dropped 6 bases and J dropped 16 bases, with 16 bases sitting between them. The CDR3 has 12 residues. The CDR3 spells CASRQGGNLLHF. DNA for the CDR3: TGTGCCAGCAGACAGGGTGGTAACTTACTCCACTTT.

The CDR3 region is CSARDGGRVLNEQFF. CDR3 sequence (DNA): TGCAGTGCTAGAGACGGCGGGAGGGTTCTCAATGAGCAGTTCTTC. The chain has TRBV20-1 and TRBJ2-1; TRBD2 agrees at 9 bases. V was clipped by 0 bases and J by 6 bases; unmatched bases: 6. This CDR3 is 15 amino acids long. Looked up from germline, CDR1 is DFQATT and CDR2 is SNEGSKA (reference sequence).

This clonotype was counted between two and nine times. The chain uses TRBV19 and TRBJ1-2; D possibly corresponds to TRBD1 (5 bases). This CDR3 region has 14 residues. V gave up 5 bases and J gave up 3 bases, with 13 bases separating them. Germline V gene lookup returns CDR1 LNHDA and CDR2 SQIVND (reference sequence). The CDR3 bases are TGTGCCAGTAGTCGCCAGGGAAAGGACTATGGCTACACCTTC. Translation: CASSRQGKDYGYTF.

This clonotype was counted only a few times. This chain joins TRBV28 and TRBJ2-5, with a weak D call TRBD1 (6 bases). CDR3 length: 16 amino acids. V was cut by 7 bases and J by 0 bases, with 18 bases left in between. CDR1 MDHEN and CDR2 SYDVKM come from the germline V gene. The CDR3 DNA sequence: TGTGCCAGCACTCAATGGGGGCTGCACAACCAAGAGACCCAGTACTTC. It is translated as CASTQWGLHNQETQYF.

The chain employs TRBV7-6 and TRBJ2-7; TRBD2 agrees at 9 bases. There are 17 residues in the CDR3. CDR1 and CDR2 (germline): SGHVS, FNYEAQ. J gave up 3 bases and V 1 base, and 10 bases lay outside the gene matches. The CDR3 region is CASSLDGLAGPFYEQYF. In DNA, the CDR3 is TGTGCCAGCAGCTTAGATGGGCTAGCGGGACCATTCTACGAGCAGTACTTC.

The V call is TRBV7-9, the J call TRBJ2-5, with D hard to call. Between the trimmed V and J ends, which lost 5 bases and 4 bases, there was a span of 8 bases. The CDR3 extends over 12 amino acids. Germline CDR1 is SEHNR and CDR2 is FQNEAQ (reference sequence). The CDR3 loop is CASSPPPETQYF. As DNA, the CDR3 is TGTGCCAGCAGCCCACCCCCAGAGACCCAGTACTTC.

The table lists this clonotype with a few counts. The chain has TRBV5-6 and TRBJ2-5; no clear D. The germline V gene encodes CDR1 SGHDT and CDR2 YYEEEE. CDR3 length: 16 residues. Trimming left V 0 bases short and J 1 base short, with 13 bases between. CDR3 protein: CASSLAFRASQETQYF. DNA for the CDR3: TGTGCCAGCAGCTTGGCCTTCCGGGCCAGCCAAGAGACCCAGTACTTC.

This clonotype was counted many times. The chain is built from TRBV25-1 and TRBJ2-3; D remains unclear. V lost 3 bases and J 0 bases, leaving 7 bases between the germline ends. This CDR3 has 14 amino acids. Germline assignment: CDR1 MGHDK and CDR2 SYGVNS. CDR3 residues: CASSDPFSTDTQYF. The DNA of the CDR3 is TGTGCCAGCAGTGATCCCTTTAGCACAGATACGCAGTATTTT.

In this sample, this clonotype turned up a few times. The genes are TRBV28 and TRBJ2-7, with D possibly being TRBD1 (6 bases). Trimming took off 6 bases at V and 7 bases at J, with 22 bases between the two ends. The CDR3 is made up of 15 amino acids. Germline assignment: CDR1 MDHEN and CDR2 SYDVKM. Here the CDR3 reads CASSVRTATGWEQYF. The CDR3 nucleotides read TGTGCCAGCAGCGTGCGGACAGCCACAGGTTGGGAGCAGTACTTC. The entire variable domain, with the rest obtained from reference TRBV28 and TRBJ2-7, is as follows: DVKVTQSSRYLVKRTGEKVFLECVQDMDHENMFWYRQDPGLGLRLIYFSYDVKMKEKGDIPEGYSVSREKKERFSLILESASTNQTSMYLCASSVRTATGWEQYFGPGTRLTVT.

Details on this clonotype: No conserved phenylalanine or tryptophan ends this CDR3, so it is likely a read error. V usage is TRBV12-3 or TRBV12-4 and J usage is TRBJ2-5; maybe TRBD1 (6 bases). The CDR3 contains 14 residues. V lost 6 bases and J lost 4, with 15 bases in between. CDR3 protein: CASSLTGILETQYY. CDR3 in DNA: TGTGCCAGCAGCTTAACAGGGATATTAGAGACCCAGTACTAC.

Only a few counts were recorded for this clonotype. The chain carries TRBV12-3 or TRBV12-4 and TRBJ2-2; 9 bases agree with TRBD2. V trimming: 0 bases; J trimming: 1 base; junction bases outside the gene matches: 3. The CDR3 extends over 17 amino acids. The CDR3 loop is CASSLAGLAKNTGELFF. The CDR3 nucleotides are TGTGCCAGCAGTTTAGCCGGACTAGCGAAGAACACCGGGGAGCTGTTTTTT.

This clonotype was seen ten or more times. CDR3 DNA sequence: TGCAGTGCTAGAGATGTGGTAGACTCCTACGAGCAGTACTTC. It specifies CSARDVVDSYEQYF. The rearrangement uses TRBV20-1 and TRBJ2-7; no firm D call. V was cut by 0 bases and J by 0 bases, with 9 bases left in between. From germline, CDR1 is DFQATT and CDR2 SNEGSKA (reference sequence). The CDR3 runs to 14 residues.

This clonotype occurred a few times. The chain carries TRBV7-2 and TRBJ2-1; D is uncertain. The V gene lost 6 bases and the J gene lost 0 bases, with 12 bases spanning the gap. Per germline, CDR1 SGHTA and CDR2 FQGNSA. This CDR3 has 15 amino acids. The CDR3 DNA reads TGTGCCAGCAGGGGCGACCCGAGCTCCTACAATGAGCAGTTCTTC. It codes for CASRGDPSSYNEQFF.

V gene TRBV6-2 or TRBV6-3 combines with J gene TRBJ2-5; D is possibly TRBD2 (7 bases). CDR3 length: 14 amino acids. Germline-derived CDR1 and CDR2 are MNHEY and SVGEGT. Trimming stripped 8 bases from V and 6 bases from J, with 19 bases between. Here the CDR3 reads CASGRGVGAKTQYF. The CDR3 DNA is TGTGCCAGCGGCCGGGGGGTGGGGGCCAAGACCCAGTACTTC.

Here the CDR3 reads CSVDGSSGGHEQFF. CDR3 nucleotides: TGCAGCGTTGACGGGTCTAGCGGGGGCCATGAGCAGTTCTTC. This sequence joins TRBV29-1 and TRBJ2-1; 10 positions match TRBD2. The CDR3 has 14 amino acids. J lost 8 bases, V lost 3 bases, and 7 bases had no gene match. The V gene's germline CDR1 is SQVTM and CDR2 ANQGSEA.

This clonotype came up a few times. The CDR3 nucleotides read TGCGCCAGCAGCTTGACAGGACAGCAGTTCTTC. It codes for CASSLTGQQFF. The chain links TRBV5-1 to TRBJ2-1; possible D gene TRBD1, 5 bases. CDR1 and CDR2 from the germline V gene are SGHRS and YFSETQ. This CDR3 is 11 amino acids long. The V end was cut by 1 base, the J end by 11 bases, with 7 bases between.

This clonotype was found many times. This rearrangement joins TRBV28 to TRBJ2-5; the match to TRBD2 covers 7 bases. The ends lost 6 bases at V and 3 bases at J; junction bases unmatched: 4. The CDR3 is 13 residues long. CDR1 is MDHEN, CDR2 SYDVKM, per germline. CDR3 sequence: CASSRGREETQYF. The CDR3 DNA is TGTGCCAGCAGCCGGGGGAGGGAAGAGACCCAGTACTTC.

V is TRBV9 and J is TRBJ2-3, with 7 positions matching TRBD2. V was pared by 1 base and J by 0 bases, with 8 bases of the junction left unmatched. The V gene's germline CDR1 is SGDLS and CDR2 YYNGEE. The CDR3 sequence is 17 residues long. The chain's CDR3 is CASSVSSSGTSTDTQYF. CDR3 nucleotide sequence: TGTGCCAGCAGCGTATCGTCTAGCGGAACTAGCACAGATACGCAGTATTTT. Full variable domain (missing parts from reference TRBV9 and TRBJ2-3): DSGVTQTPKHLITATGQRVTLRCSPRSGDLSVYWYQQSLDQGLQFLIQYYNGEERAKGNILERFSAQQFPDLHSELNLSSLELGDSALYFCASSVSSSGTSTDTQYFGPGTRLTVL.

In DNA, the CDR3 is TGTGCCAGCTCACGAAGTACCTACAATGAGCAGTTCTTC. This translates into CASSRSTYNEQFF. V and J are TRBV18 and TRBJ2-1, with D hard to call. This CDR3 spans 13 amino acids. Germline V gene lookup returns CDR1 KGHSH and CDR2 LQKENI. The V end was cut by 4 bases, the J end by 2 bases, with 6 bases between.